Sequencing of this T cell receptor beta chain was carried out in a study of T cells after yellow fever vaccination (dated by TCRdb to between 2019 and 2020). As for the study more broadly: Libraries from fractions with low cell numbers were prepared with the SMART-Seq v4 Ultra Low Input RNA kit. To track T-cell clones before and after primary and booster YFV17D yellow fever vaccination, bulk TCR alpha and beta repertoires were sequenced longitudinally. Blood was drawn at multiple timepoints before and after primary and secondary immunization, with bulk PBMC replicates and cell subsets isolated. Two healthy male donors made up the cohort, one aged 18 to 29 years and the other aged 30 to 40 years.

Overall results and qualifications from the work: Compared with the primary T-cell response, the secondary T-cell response was weaker but faster, peaking on day 5 rather than day 15. Most clones expanded after primary vaccination (around 97% of CD4 and roughly 90% of CD8) were re-detected after the booster, suggesting that broad memory maintenance occurred. Because abundant contaminating clonotypes from the bulk population could be contained in FACS-sorted repertoires, computational filtering was required. Because only a couple of donors were included in the study, the extent to which the findings can be generalized is limited. A small share of clonotypes was detected in both CD4 and CD8 compartments, with the overlap likely arising from convergent recombination.

TCR cDNA was synthesized by 5'RACE template switching, through which a universal primer site and unique molecular identifiers were introduced. Priming of cDNA synthesis was performed from both the TCR alpha and TCR beta constant segments. Library amplification involved two PCR steps, and the second step added sample barcodes and sequencing adapters. Sequencing of the libraries was done on either Illumina HiSeq 2500 (2x100 bp) or NovaSeq (2x150 bp). The source study handled its data this way. MIGEC was used to demultiplex reads and collapse the reads into UMI consensus sequences, and MiXCR was used for V(D)J alignment. Using edgeR on replicate PBMC samples, clonotypes were called vaccine-responding if FDR was below 0.01 and the log2 fold change was above 5 up to day 15. Each bulk clonotype received a CD4 or CD8 identity based on whether the sequenced CD4 or CD8 repertoire contained that clonotype at higher abundance. Starting from the raw public reads, TCRdb applied fastp trimming at Q25, assembled clones with MiXCR and retained in-frame beta chains. One record per CDR3 amino acid sequence lists the most common genes and DNA. What appears here as the V and J calls and clone size reflects TCRdb's work, not the paper's. Present in this sample are some 110,000 distinct CDR3 sequences, roughly 8.4% of which were seen just once. 25% of the sample is held by the ten biggest clonotypes.

Per the publication, the treatment or condition label means: live attenuated yellow fever vaccine strain. A standard Ficoll-Paque protocol was used to isolate PBMCs from peripheral blood. Dynabeads CD4 and CD8 positive selection kits were used to isolate CD4 and CD8 T-cell fractions. TriZol was used to extract RNA from bulk PBMCs, CD4 and CD8 fractions, and dextramer-positive and dextramer-negative fractions. On this clonotype itself: Its binding antigen is unknown. It has no much larger one-base neighbor in the sample; base qualities were not kept.

Sequenced here: CD8+ T cells sorted from PBMCs, sampled 45 days after the yellow fever booster vaccination. This receptor was obtained from a man aged 30 to 45 who received the YFV17D yellow fever vaccine.

The DNA sequence reads TGCGCCAGCAGCCTGGGACAGAGTATTTCCTACGAGCAGTACTTC. Translated, it gives CASSLGQSISYEQYF. This chain joins TRBV5-1 to TRBJ2-7, with 7 central nucleotides matching TRBD1. The germline V end is reduced by 4 bases and the J end by 1 base; junction bases left unmatched: 8. The cysteine opens and the phenylalanine closes a CDR3 of 15 amino acids. Only the CDR3 DNA stays, 45 bases, in frame from base 1. The germline V gene supplies CDR1 SGHRS and CDR2 YFSETQ.